Listed below are T cell receptor beta chains from one sample, sequenced in a study of T cell repertoires in cytomegalovirus infection. TCRdb re-analysed the reads in MiXCR, keeping a single row per CDR3 protein. Found here are approximately 290,000 distinct CDR3 sequences, 25% of them singletons; the top ten hold approximately 15%. The sample taken for sequencing was PBMCs. These TCRs come from a human donor in good health (CMV status not recorded). Some clones in this sample may be carry-over from other donors' samples. The CDR3 runs from the conserved cysteine through the conserved F or W. The D gene is left open where the match is weak. Clone size is stated in some rows and not others, as once, few, many or a class when expanded.

D gene	V gene	clone size	J gene	CDR3 DNA	CDR3 protein
TRBD1	TRBV2	NA	TRBJ2-7	TGTGCCAGCAGTGGCTACAGGGGGCGAACGGGGGAGCAGTACTTC	CASSGYRGRTGEQYF
TRBD2	TRBV7-3	few	TRBJ2-1	TGTGCCAGCAGCTTTCTTGGGGGACTAGCGGGGGGAATCTCCTACAATGAGCAGTTCTTC	CASSFLGGLAGGISYNEQFF
NA	TRBV5-1	NA	TRBJ1-6	TGCGCCAGCAGCTTCCGGGCCCCGGGTTCACCCCTCCACTTT	CASSFRAPGSPLHF
NA	TRBV12-3/TRBV12-4	many	TRBJ2-5	TGTGCCAGCACCGCGACGGGGCGCCGACAAGAGACCCAGTACTTC	CASTATGRRQETQYF
NA	TRBV19	NA	TRBJ1-1	TGTGCCAGTAGTATAGTGGCAGCCACGAACACTGAAGCTTTCTTT	CASSIVAATNTEAFF
NA	TRBV29-1	NA	TRBJ2-7	TGCAGCGTTGAAGATAGGACCTGGAAGGGGTCCTACGAGCAGTACTTC	CSVEDRTWKGSYEQYF
NA	TRBV15	NA	TRBJ1-1	TGTGCCACCAGCAGAGATTCGAGGTTTAACACTGAAGCTTTCTTT	CATSRDSRFNTEAFF
TRBD1	TRBV19	few	TRBJ2-7	TGTGCCAGTAGCGACAGGGGCATCTACGAGCAGTACTTC	CASSDRGIYEQYF
TRBD1	TRBV6-2/TRBV6-3	many	TRBJ1-1	TGTGCCAGCAGTCAGGGGGCACGGACTGAAGCTTTCTTT	CASSQGARTEAFF
TRBD1	TRBV19	NA	TRBJ2-2	TGTGCCAGTAACCAAAAGGGACAGGGGGCCGGCACCGGGGAGCTGTTTTTT	CASNQKGQGAGTGELFF
TRBD1	TRBV7-2	many	TRBJ1-6	TGTGCCAGCAGCTCCCAGACAGGGGATAATTCACCCCTCCACTTT	CASSSQTGDNSPLHF
NA	TRBV7-2	many	TRBJ1-1	TGTGCCAGCAGCTTAGTAGAGGGATACACTGAAGCTTTCTTT	CASSLVEGYTEAFF
NA	TRBV7-9	few	TRBJ2-7	TGTGCCAGCACGGCGGCTGGAGAGTCCGAGCAGTACTTC	CASTAAGESEQYF
TRBD2	TRBV7-2	many	TRBJ2-3	TGTGCCAGCAGCTTAGCGGTAGCGGGAGAGGGGGCAGATACGCAGTATTTT	CASSLAVAGEGADTQYF
TRBD2	TRBV20-1	many	TRBJ2-1	TGCAGTGCGGAGTTGGGGGGGGCCTACAATGAGCAGTTCTTC	CSAELGGAYNEQFF
TRBD1	TRBV28	NA	TRBJ1-2	TGTGCCAGCAGTTGGACAGGGGCTACTTATAACTATGGCTACACCTTC	CASSWTGATYNYGYTF
NA	TRBV12-3/TRBV12-4	few	TRBJ1-6	TGTGCCAGCAGTTTATTAGAAACTAATTCACCCCTCCACTTT	CASSLLETNSPLHF
NA	TRBV7-9	NA	TRBJ1-4	TGTGCCAGCAGCTGGAATCTAGGACCGTCCGCAACTAATGAAAAACTGTTTTTT	CASSWNLGPSATNEKLFF
TRBD1	TRBV20-1	few	TRBJ2-1	TGCAGTGCTTCGGGACAGGGGAATCTCAATGAGCAGTTCTTC	CSASGQGNLNEQFF